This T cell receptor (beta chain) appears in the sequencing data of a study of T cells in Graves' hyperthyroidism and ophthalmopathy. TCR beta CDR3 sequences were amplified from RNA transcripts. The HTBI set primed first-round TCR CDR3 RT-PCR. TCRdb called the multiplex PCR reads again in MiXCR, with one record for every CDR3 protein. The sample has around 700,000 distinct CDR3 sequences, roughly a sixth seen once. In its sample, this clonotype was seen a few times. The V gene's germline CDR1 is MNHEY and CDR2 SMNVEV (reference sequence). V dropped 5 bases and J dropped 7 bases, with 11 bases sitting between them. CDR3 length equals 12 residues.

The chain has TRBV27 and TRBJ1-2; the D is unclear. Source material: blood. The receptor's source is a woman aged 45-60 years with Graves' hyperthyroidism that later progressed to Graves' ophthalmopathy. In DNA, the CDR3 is TGTGCCAGCAGTCCGACGCGGGGTGGCTACACCTTC. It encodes CASSPTRGGYTF.